A selection of T cell receptor beta chains follows, all from one sample in a study of shared clonotypes between healthy human individuals. Sequenced by immunoSEQ multiplex PCR; TCRdb stores in-frame clones only, minus some. The table lists about 2 million clones, less than 95% of them singletons, with 1% to 1.5% in the top ten. Sequencing was done on a sample of naive CD8+ T cells sorted from blood. These receptors all stem from a man between 18 and 35 years old in good health. CDR3s include the opening cysteine and the closing phenylalanine or tryptophan. The order of the fields is V gene, D gene, clone size, J gene, CDR3 DNA, CDR3 protein. D genes are given only for firm matches. Where a row states a size, it is once, few, many or the class of an expanded clone; other rows omit it.

V gene: TRBV27
D gene: NA
clone size: NA
J gene: TRBJ2-1
CDR3 DNA: TGTGCCAGCAGTTTAATGGTTATCGGCTACAATGAGCAGTTCTTC
CDR3 protein: CASSLMVIGYNEQFF

V gene: TRBV5-4
D gene: NA
clone size: NA
J gene: TRBJ2-7
CDR3 DNA: TGTGCCAGCAGCCCGGATCTAACAGTGTACGAGCAGTACTTC
CDR3 protein: CASSPDLTVYEQYF

V gene: TRBV7-9
D gene: TRBD1
clone size: NA
J gene: TRBJ2-7
CDR3 DNA: TGTGCCAGCAGCTCAACCGGGACAGGGTATAGCCACGAGCAGTACTTC
CDR3 protein: CASSSTGTGYSHEQYF

V gene: TRBV27
D gene: NA
clone size: once
J gene: TRBJ2-1
CDR3 DNA: TGTGCCAGCAGTGCGCGCCAAAGTGAGCAGTTCTTC
CDR3 protein: CASSARQSEQFF

V gene: TRBV2
D gene: TRBD1
clone size: NA
J gene: TRBJ2-6
CDR3 DNA: TGTGCCAGCCAATTGGGACAGGGGAACTTACTGCACTCTGGGGCCAACGTCCTGACTTTC
CDR3 protein: CASQLGQGNLLHSGANVLTF

V gene: TRBV13
D gene: NA
clone size: NA
J gene: TRBJ2-7
CDR3 DNA: TGTGCCAGCAGCCCCCGAGCCTCCTACGAGCAGTACTTC
CDR3 protein: CASSPRASYEQYF

V gene: TRBV15
D gene: TRBD1
clone size: NA
J gene: TRBJ1-6
CDR3 DNA: TGTGCCACCAGGACGAGGCAGGGGGATTCACCCCTCCACTTT
CDR3 protein: CATRTRQGDSPLHF

V gene: TRBV28
D gene: TRBD2
clone size: NA
J gene: TRBJ2-7
CDR3 DNA: TGTGCCAGCAGTTTACCGAGCGGGGGGTGCGAGCAGTACTTC
CDR3 protein: CASSLPSGGCEQYF

V gene: TRBV4-1
D gene: NA
clone size: NA
J gene: TRBJ2-7
CDR3 DNA: TGCGCCAGCAGCCTCCGGGACCGCTCCTACGAGCAGTACTTC
CDR3 protein: CASSLRDRSYEQYF

V gene: TRBV15
D gene: NA
clone size: NA
J gene: TRBJ2-2
CDR3 DNA: TGTGCCACCAGCAGAGATCGCGCCCCCTGGGGGGCCGGGGAGCTGTTTTTT
CDR3 protein: CATSRDRAPWGAGELFF

V gene: TRBV5-1
D gene: TRBD1
clone size: NA
J gene: TRBJ2-1
CDR3 DNA: TGCGCCAGCAGCGCCTGGACAGGTGTTGATGAGCAGTTCTTC
CDR3 protein: CASSAWTGVDEQFF

V gene: TRBV4-1
D gene: TRBD1
clone size: NA
J gene: TRBJ2-2
CDR3 DNA: TGCGCCAGCAGCCAGCCCGGGACAGGGTACACCGGGGAGCTGTTTTTT
CDR3 protein: CASSQPGTGYTGELFF

V gene: TRBV7-6
D gene: TRBD1
clone size: NA
J gene: TRBJ2-5
CDR3 DNA: TGTGCCAGCAGCTTAGATTGGGGACAGGGACTACAAGAGACCCAGTACTTC
CDR3 protein: CASSLDWGQGLQETQYF

V gene: TRBV7-9
D gene: NA
clone size: once
J gene: TRBJ1-4
CDR3 DNA: TGTGCCAGCGATTCGGGAGGTGAAAAACTGTTTTTT
CDR3 protein: CASDSGGEKLFF

V gene: TRBV15
D gene: NA
clone size: NA
J gene: TRBJ2-7
CDR3 DNA: TGTGCCACCAGCAGAGACCCCGCCCTGGAATACTCCTACGAGCAGTACTTC
CDR3 protein: CATSRDPALEYSYEQYF

V gene: TRBV11-2
D gene: NA
clone size: NA
J gene: TRBJ1-3
CDR3 DNA: TGTGCCAGCAGCTTACAGGGTACCATATATTTT
CDR3 protein: CASSLQGTIYF

V gene: TRBV13
D gene: NA
clone size: NA
J gene: TRBJ1-1
CDR3 DNA: TGTGCCAGCAGCTTAGGCCTCGGCGAAGCTTTCTTT
CDR3 protein: CASSLGLGEAFF

V gene: TRBV30
D gene: NA
clone size: NA
J gene: TRBJ2-3
CDR3 DNA: TGTGCCTGGACTACGGCAGATACGCAGTATTTT
CDR3 protein: CAWTTADTQYF

V gene: TRBV11-2
D gene: NA
clone size: NA
J gene: TRBJ2-7
CDR3 DNA: TGTGCCAGCAGCTTCGCACGGGGTCCCGAGCAGTACTTC
CDR3 protein: CASSFARGPEQYF

V gene: TRBV27
D gene: NA
clone size: NA
J gene: TRBJ1-2
CDR3 DNA: TGTGCCAGCAGTCCCACAACAGGTTATGGCTACACCTTC
CDR3 protein: CASSPTTGYGYTF

V gene: TRBV7-3
D gene: NA
clone size: NA
J gene: TRBJ1-1
CDR3 DNA: TGTGCCAGCAGCCCAACGGTGAACACTGAAGCTTTCTTT
CDR3 protein: CASSPTVNTEAFF

V gene: TRBV10-3
D gene: NA
clone size: NA
J gene: TRBJ1-2
CDR3 DNA: TGTGCCATCAGTGTTAAGGGCCCCAACTATGGCTACACCTTC
CDR3 protein: CAISVKGPNYGYTF

V gene: TRBV7-9
D gene: NA
clone size: NA
J gene: TRBJ2-5
CDR3 DNA: TGTGCCAGCAGCTCTCCTACGGGAGAGACCCAGTACTTC
CDR3 protein: CASSSPTGETQYF

V gene: TRBV13
D gene: TRBD2
clone size: NA
J gene: TRBJ2-1
CDR3 DNA: TGTGCCAGCAGCCTATGGACTAGCGGGGGTTACAATGAGCAGTTCTTC
CDR3 protein: CASSLWTSGGYNEQFF

V gene: TRBV7-9
D gene: TRBD2
clone size: NA
J gene: TRBJ2-3
CDR3 DNA: TGTGCCAGCAGCTACCTTATCCTTAGCGGGGTGACAGATACGCAGTATTTT
CDR3 protein: CASSYLILSGVTDTQYF

V gene: TRBV7-9
D gene: NA
clone size: few
J gene: TRBJ2-2
CDR3 DNA: TGTGCCAGCAGCTTAGGGCGGGACGGCTCCACCGGGGAGCTGTTTTTT
CDR3 protein: CASSLGRDGSTGELFF

V gene: TRBV6-4
D gene: NA
clone size: NA
J gene: TRBJ2-1
CDR3 DNA: TGTGCCAGCAGTGCCATTCCGGCACCATACAATGAGCAGTTCTTC
CDR3 protein: CASSAIPAPYNEQFF

V gene: TRBV7-6
D gene: TRBD2
clone size: NA
J gene: TRBJ2-7
CDR3 DNA: TGTGCCAGCAGCTTAGGGGAGGGTTCGCCCTACGAGCAGTACTTC
CDR3 protein: CASSLGEGSPYEQYF

V gene: TRBV7-6
D gene: NA
clone size: NA
J gene: TRBJ2-6
CDR3 DNA: TGTGCCAGCAGCTTAGTCCCGGAGCGGAGTTCTGGGGCCAACGTCCTGACTTTC
CDR3 protein: CASSLVPERSSGANVLTF

V gene: TRBV4-1
D gene: TRBD2
clone size: NA
J gene: TRBJ2-7
CDR3 DNA: TGCGCCAGCAGCCAGCTAGCGGGGGCCCTCGACGAGCAGTACTTC
CDR3 protein: CASSQLAGALDEQYF

V gene: TRBV11-2
D gene: NA
clone size: NA
J gene: TRBJ2-1
CDR3 DNA: TGTGCCAGCAGCTTCGGGGGCACCTACAATGAGCAGTTCTTC
CDR3 protein: CASSFGGTYNEQFF

V gene: TRBV6-5
D gene: NA
clone size: NA
J gene: TRBJ1-2
CDR3 DNA: TGTGCCAGCAGTTACGGGGGGCGGAATACCTTC
CDR3 protein: CASSYGGRNTF

V gene: TRBV6-5
D gene: NA
clone size: NA
J gene: TRBJ1-4
CDR3 DNA: TGTGCCAGCACGGGGACGGGGGCGACTAATGAAAAACTGTTTTTT
CDR3 protein: CASTGTGATNEKLFF

V gene: TRBV9
D gene: NA
clone size: once
J gene: TRBJ2-2
CDR3 DNA: TGTGCCAGCAGCGTAGACGGGGGGCTGGGCACCGGGGAGCTGTTTTTT
CDR3 protein: CASSVDGGLGTGELFF

V gene: TRBV7-6
D gene: TRBD2
clone size: NA
J gene: TRBJ2-3
CDR3 DNA: TGTGCCAGCAGCTTAGCGAACGCGGGAGGTTCCACAGATACGCAGTATTTT
CDR3 protein: CASSLANAGGSTDTQYF

V gene: TRBV5-6
D gene: TRBD1
clone size: NA
J gene: TRBJ2-7
CDR3 DNA: TGTGCCAGCAGCCCTTGGACAGGACCCTACGAGCAGTACTTC
CDR3 protein: CASSPWTGPYEQYF

V gene: TRBV29-1
D gene: NA
clone size: once
J gene: TRBJ1-2
CDR3 DNA: TGCAGCGTTGAAGGCGGGGGGACTAACTATGGCTACACCTTC
CDR3 protein: CSVEGGGTNYGYTF